These T cell receptor beta chains were read from a single sample in a study of radiation and T cells in renal cell carcinoma. TCRdb keeps only in-frame clones here, not all; method: immunoSEQ multiplex PCR. In the table there are roughly 82,000 clones, about 89% of which are singletons. Sequencing was performed on blood, taken from a patient whose treatment included radiotherapy and nephrectomy. The receptors originated from a woman aged 70-85 years with renal cell carcinoma. Both conserved end residues are part of each CDR3. Fields, in order: J gene, D gene, V gene, clone size, CDR3 length, CDR3 DNA, CDR3 protein. D genes are given only for firm matches. A clone size is listed for some rows: how often the clone was seen (once, few, many), or a class if it is expanded.

>TRBJ1-2|TRBD1|TRBV7-6|NA|14
TGTGCCAGCAGCTTAGCGGGAGACAGGGCGGGCTACACCTTC
CASSLAGDRAGYTF
>TRBJ2-1|TRBD2|TRBV9|NA|17
TGTGCCAGCAGCGCGTTGGGACTAGCGGGGGGCACCCATGAGCAGTTCTTC
CASSALGLAGGTHEQFF
>TRBJ2-1|NA|TRBV7-2|NA|14
TGTGCCAGCAGCTTAGACAGGACTATTGATGAGCAGTTCTTC
CASSLDRTIDEQFF
>TRBJ2-3|TRBD2|TRBV7-6|NA|16
TGTGCCAGCAGCGCCCTTAGCGGGGGGGCCGTAGATACGCAGTATTTT
CASSALSGGAVDTQYF
>TRBJ1-5|NA|TRBV27|NA|13
TGTGCCAGCAGTCCGCAGGTAAATCAGCCCCAGCATTTT
CASSPQVNQPQHF
>TRBJ2-2|NA|TRBV5-6|NA|15
TGTGCCAGCACCCCATCCCCGTCAGGAGGCGGGGAGCTGTTTTTT
CASTPSPSGGGELFF
>TRBJ1-1|NA|TRBV9|NA|15
TGTGCCAGCAGCGTAGCGGGATCTTTGAACACTGAAGCTTTCTTT
CASSVAGSLNTEAFF
>TRBJ2-3|TRBD2|TRBV9|NA|16
TGTGCCAGCAGCGGGAGGAGCGGGGGTACCACAGATACGCAGTATTTT
CASSGRSGGTTDTQYF
>TRBJ1-5|NA|TRBV4-3|NA|16
TGCGCCAGCAGCCAAGGCCGACAGTATAGCAATCAGCCCCAGCATTTT
CASSQGRQYSNQPQHF
>TRBJ2-5|NA|TRBV10-3|NA|16
TGTGCCATCAGTGAGTCCTCCCAGGGTCCAGGCGAGACCCAGTACTTC
CAISESSQGPGETQYF
>TRBJ2-2|NA|TRBV19|NA|14
TGTGCCAGTAGTGTCGACCCCGGGGACGGGGAGCTGTTTTTT
CASSVDPGDGELFF
>TRBJ2-3|TRBD1|TRBV6-1|NA|15
TGTGCCAGCAGTACGGGACAGAGAAACACAGATACGCAGTATTTT
CASSTGQRNTDTQYF
>TRBJ2-5|NA|TRBV27|NA|12
TGTGCCAGCAGTTTAGGGCAAGAGACCCAGTACTTC
CASSLGQETQYF
>TRBJ2-7|NA|TRBV5-1|NA|15
TGCGCCAGCAGCAGGGCGGGGCCACCCTCCTACGAGCAGTACTTC
CASSRAGPPSYEQYF
>TRBJ1-2|NA|TRBV7-2|NA|14
TGTGCCAGCAGCTTAGGGCAGATCACCGGGGGCTACACCTTC
CASSLGQITGGYTF
>TRBJ1-4|NA|TRBV5-1|NA|13
TGCGCCAGCAGGGGCAGGCTTAATGAAAAACTGTTTTTT
CASRGRLNEKLFF
>TRBJ2-5|TRBD1|TRBV7-9|NA|15
TGTGCCAGCAGCCCCCTCCGGGACAGTCAAGAGACCCAGTACTTC
CASSPLRDSQETQYF
>TRBJ2-2|TRBD2|TRBV30|NA|14
TGTGCCTGGAGACTAGCGGGGTGGGCCGGGGAGCTGTTTTTT
CAWRLAGWAGELFF
>TRBJ2-1|TRBD1|TRBV10-3|NA|15
TGTGCCATCAGTGGCGGGGACAGGGGCTACAATGAGCAGTTCTTC
CAISGGDRGYNEQFF
>TRBJ1-6|NA|TRBV7-9|NA|16
TGTGCCAGCAGCTTATTACGGGGGTTGAGTAATTCACCCCTCCACTTT
CASSLLRGLSNSPLHF
>TRBJ1-5|NA|TRBV30|few|14
TGTGCCTGGAGTGTAGGGAAGGGGGTAAGGCCCCAGCATTTT
CAWSVGKGVRPQHF
>TRBJ2-6|NA|TRBV6-5|few|15
TGTGCCAGCAGTTACAATGGGGTGGGGGCCAACGTCCTGACTTTC
CASSYNGVGANVLTF
>TRBJ2-7|NA|TRBV30|NA|13
TGTGCCTGGAGTGTACAATGGGGCTACGAGCAGTACTTC
CAWSVQWGYEQYF
>TRBJ1-1|TRBD1|TRBV5-1|once|14
TGCGCCAGCAGCCCGACAGGGGGCCGGGGTGAAGCTTTCTTT
CASSPTGGRGEAFF
>TRBJ1-4|NA|TRBV5-1|NA|13
TGCGCCAGCAGCGCCGACACGGGGGAAAAACTGTTTTTT
CASSADTGEKLFF
>TRBJ1-2|TRBD1|TRBV7-2|NA|16
TGTGCCAGCAGCTTGAACAGACAGGGAAGAGACTATGGCTACACCTTC
CASSLNRQGRDYGYTF
>TRBJ1-5|NA|TRBV4-3|NA|15
TGCGCCAGCAGCCAAGGTCAGGGAAACTCTCAGCCCCAGCATTTT
CASSQGQGNSQPQHF
>TRBJ1-2|TRBD1|TRBV6-1|NA|13
TGTGCCAGCAGGGGACAGGGGCGCTATGGCTACACCTTC
CASRGQGRYGYTF
>TRBJ2-6|NA|TRBV27|NA|16
TGTGCCAGCAGTTTTCAACCAGGGTCCGGGGCCAACGTCCTGACTTTC
CASSFQPGSGANVLTF
>TRBJ1-4|NA|TRBV19|NA|14
TGTGCCAGTAGTATTTGGGGGTCGGATGAAAAACTGTTTTTT
CASSIWGSDEKLFF
>TRBJ1-1|NA|TRBV5-4|once|12
TGTGCCAGCAGCTTGAGAGGCGCTGAAGCTTTCTTT
CASSLRGAEAFF
>TRBJ1-1|TRBD1|TRBV19|NA|15
TGTGCCAGTAGTATAGAGGGCAGGGGGGACACTGAAGCTTTCTTT
CASSIEGRGDTEAFF
>TRBJ2-7|TRBD1|TRBV7-6|NA|17
TGTGCCAGCAGCTTAGAGGGGGGCCGACAGGGGGACTACGAGCAGTACTTC
CASSLEGGRQGDYEQYF
>TRBJ2-5|NA|TRBV19|NA|16
TGTGCCAGTAGTATTGGGAACAGGGTTTTAACGGAGACCCAGTACTTC
CASSIGNRVLTETQYF
>TRBJ1-2|NA|TRBV28|NA|14
TGTGCCACCCTAGGAGAAGCCCTTGTCTATGGCTACACCTTC
CATLGEALVYGYTF
>TRBJ1-1|NA|TRBV28|NA|13
TGTGCCACCTCGGCCCCTATGAACACTGAAGCTTTCTTT
CATSAPMNTEAFF
>TRBJ2-2|NA|TRBV5-1|few|15
TGCGCCAGCAGCTTGTTGACAGGAAATACCGGGGAGCTGTTTTTT
CASSLLTGNTGELFF
>TRBJ2-1|TRBD2|TRBV7-9|NA|15
TGTGCCGGCAGCTACGAGGGGGGCGCGGGAGGTGAGCAGTTCTTC
CAGSYEGGAGGEQFF
>TRBJ2-6|NA|TRBV7-7|NA|15
TGTGCTAGCAGCCCATCCTTGGATGGGGCCAACGTCCTGACTTTC
CASSPSLDGANVLTF
>TRBJ2-1|NA|TRBV7-3|NA|15
TGTGCCAGCAGCGCACAGGCCGGGTGGGAAAATGAGCAGTTCTTC
CASSAQAGWENEQFF
>TRBJ1-5|TRBD1|TRBV29-1|NA|13
TGCAGCGTTGATACAGGGGTAGATCAGCCCCAGCATTTT
CSVDTGVDQPQHF